This T cell receptor beta chain appears in the sequencing data of a study of T cell repertoires in cytomegalovirus infection. About the study: It can be stated that public TCR beta signatures indicated CMV infection as well as a matching HLA type.

Each CDR3 protein is one row after TCRdb ran MiXCR on the reads. The table has approximately 910,000 distinct CDR3 sequences, approximately 30% seen once. This clonotype was detected only a few times. The antigen remains undetermined. The TCR originated in a human donor in good health (CMV status not recorded). Some clones in this sample may be carry-over from other donors' samples. The sample consisted of cultured CD8+ T cells from PBMCs, taken from culture after CMV antigen stimulation.

The CDR3 DNA is TGTGCCAGCAGCGTAGTGACAGTCTATGGCTACACCTTC. This codes for CASSVVTVYGYTF. The genes are TRBV9 and TRBJ1-2; D is perhaps TRBD1 (5 bases). Germline assignment: CDR1 SGDLS and CDR2 YYNGEE. The V end lost 0 bases, the J end lost 4 bases, and 7 bases lay between the germline ends. The CDR3 is made up of 13 amino acids.